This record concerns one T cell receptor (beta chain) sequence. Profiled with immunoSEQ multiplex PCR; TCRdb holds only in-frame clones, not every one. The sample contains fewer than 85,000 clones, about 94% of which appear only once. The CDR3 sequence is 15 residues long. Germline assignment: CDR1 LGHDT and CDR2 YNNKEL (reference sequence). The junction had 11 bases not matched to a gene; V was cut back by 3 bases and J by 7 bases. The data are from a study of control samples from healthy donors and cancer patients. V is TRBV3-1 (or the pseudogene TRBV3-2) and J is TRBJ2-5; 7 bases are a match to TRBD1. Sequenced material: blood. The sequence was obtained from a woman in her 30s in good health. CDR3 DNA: TGTGCCAGCAGCCAGAAGGGGGCCTCCGTGGGGACCCAGTACTTC. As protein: CASSQKGASVGTQYF.